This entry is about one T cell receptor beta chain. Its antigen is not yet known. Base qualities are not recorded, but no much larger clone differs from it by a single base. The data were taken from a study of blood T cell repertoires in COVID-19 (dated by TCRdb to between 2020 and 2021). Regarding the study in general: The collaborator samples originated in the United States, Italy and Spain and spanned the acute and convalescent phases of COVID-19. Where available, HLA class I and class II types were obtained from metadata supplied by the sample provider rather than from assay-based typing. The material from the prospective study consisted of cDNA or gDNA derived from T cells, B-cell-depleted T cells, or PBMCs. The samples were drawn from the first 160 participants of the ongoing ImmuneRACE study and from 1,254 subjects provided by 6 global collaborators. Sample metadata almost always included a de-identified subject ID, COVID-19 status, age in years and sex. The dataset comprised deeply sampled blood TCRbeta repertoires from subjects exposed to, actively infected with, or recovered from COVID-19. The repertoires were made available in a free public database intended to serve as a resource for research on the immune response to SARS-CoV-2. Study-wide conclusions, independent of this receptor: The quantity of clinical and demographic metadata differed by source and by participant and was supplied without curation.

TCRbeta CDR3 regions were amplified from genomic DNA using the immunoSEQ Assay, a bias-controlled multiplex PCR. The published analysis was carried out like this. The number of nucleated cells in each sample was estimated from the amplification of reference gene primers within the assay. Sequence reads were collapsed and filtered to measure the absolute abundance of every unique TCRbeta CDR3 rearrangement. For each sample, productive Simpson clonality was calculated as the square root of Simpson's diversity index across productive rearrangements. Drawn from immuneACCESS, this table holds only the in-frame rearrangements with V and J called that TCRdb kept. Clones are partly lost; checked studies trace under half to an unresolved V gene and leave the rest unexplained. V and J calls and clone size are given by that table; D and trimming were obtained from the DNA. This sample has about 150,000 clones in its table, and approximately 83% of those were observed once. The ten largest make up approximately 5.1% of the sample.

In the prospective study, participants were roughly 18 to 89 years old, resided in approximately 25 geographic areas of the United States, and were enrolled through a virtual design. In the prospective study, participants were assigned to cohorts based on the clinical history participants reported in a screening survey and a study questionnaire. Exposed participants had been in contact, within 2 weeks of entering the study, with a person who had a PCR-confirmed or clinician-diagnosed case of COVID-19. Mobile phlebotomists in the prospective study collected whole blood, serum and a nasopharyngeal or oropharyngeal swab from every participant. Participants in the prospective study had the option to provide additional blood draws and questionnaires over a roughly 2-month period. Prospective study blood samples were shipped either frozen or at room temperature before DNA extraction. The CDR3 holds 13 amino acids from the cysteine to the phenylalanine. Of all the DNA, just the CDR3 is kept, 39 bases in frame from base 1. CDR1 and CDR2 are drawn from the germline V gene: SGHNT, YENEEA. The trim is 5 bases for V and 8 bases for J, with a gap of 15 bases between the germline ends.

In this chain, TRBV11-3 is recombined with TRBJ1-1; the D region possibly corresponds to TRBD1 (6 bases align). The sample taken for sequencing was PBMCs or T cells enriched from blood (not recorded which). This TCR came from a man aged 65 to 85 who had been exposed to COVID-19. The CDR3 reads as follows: CASSARRGTEAFF. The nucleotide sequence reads TGTGCCAGCAGCGCCCGGAGAGGGACAGAAGCTTTCTTT.